The present T cell receptor beta chain was sequenced within a study of T cell responses to AZD1222 COVID-19 vaccine. Per germline, CDR1 SQVTM and CDR2 ANQGSEA. The CDR3 is 14 amino acids. V was clipped by 8 bases and J by 0 bases, with 14 bases between them. The data were produced by immunoSEQ multiplex PCR, yet TCRdb's version contains in-frame clones alone and is incomplete. The sample includes approximately 170,000 clones, roughly 92% seen only once; the top ten take 1.6%. The source is an adult in good health. Sequences were derived from peripheral blood, sampled on day 0 of AZD1222 vaccination. The V call is TRBV29-1, the J call TRBJ1-3; D not resolved. CDR3 coding DNA: TGCAGCTTCAGAGGCCAGAGCTCTGGAAACACCATATATTTT. The encoded protein is CSFRGQSSGNTIYF.